This TCR beta chain was obtained from a study of T cells in Graves' hyperthyroidism and ophthalmopathy. Study results and caveats: Ophthalmopathy was separated from stable hyperthyroidism by a 13 V-J model.

Participants, patients aged 18 to 65, had newly diagnosed hyperthyroidism with a duration under 2 months. This clonotype was recorded many times. As yet, its antigen is unknown. The CDR3 runs 15 residues. With 3 bases clipped from V and 8 bases from J, the junction kept 4 bases outside the gene matches. Germline V gene data show CDR1 as SGHTA and CDR2 as FQGNSA. Amplification yielded TCR beta CDR3 regions, with RNA transcripts as the source. The TCR CDR3 was amplified in a first-round RT-PCR using the HTBI primer set. One entry per CDR3 protein, called by TCRdb with MiXCR from the multiplex PCR reads. The profile shows about 620,000 distinct CDR3 sequences, about 17% of them singletons.

This rearrangement joins TRBV7-2 to TRBJ2-1; 13 positions match TRBD2. The receptor was isolated from a woman in her thirties with Graves' hyperthyroidism. The sequenced sample consisted of blood. This CDR3 reads CASSLGLAGFDEQFF. CDR3 DNA: TGTGCCAGCAGCTTGGGACTAGCGGGGTTCGATGAGCAGTTCTTC.